Listed here is a single T cell receptor beta chain. Its specificity is unknown. The data were produced by immunoSEQ multiplex PCR, yet TCRdb's version contains in-frame clones alone and is incomplete. This table has about 60,000 clones, approximately 95% appearing once. The record originates from a study of cytomegalovirus exposure and HLA in healthy donors. Study background: In a later analysis, it was reported that the roughly 130 validation repertoires had been produced on the same platform as the roughly 700 repertoires belonging to the first cohort. Overall study results and limits: The investigators catalogued 164 TCR beta chains as cytomegalovirus-associated.

The length of the CDR3 is 19 residues. From germline, CDR1 is SGHDT and CDR2 YYEEEE. Trimming shortened V by 0 bases and J by 1 base, and 20 bases separated the two germline ends. Sequenced sample: PBMCs. This TCR was sampled from a woman between 18 and 30 years old in good health and CMV-seropositive. The rearrangement uses TRBV5-6 and TRBJ1-3; possibly TRBD1 for D (5 bases). The CDR3 sequence: CASSLAGHSPTNSGNTIYF. In DNA form, the CDR3 reads TGTGCCAGCAGCTTGGCCGGACACTCCCCAACCAATTCTGGAAACACCATATATTTT.